Sequencing of this TCR beta chain was carried out in a study of cytotoxic CD8 clonotypes in ibrutinib-treated CLL. Across the whole study: Samples showed on average around 240,000 productive templates and around 94,000 productive rearrangements. Study outcomes and limitations: The public clonotypes identified were infrequent and showed contraction or stability on treatment. Against age-matched healthy donors, baseline clonality ran higher and tracked circulating CD8+ T-cell counts.

The CDR3 runs 16 residues. J was trimmed by 7 bases and V by 0 bases; bases with no gene match: 10. In germline, CDR1 is GTSNPN, CDR2 SVGIG (reference sequence). In the case of this clone: Its target is unknown.

The intended depth for sequencing was 1 in 200,000 to 1 in 1 million T cells. TCRdb keeps only in-frame clones here, not all; method: immunoSEQ multiplex PCR. The sample holds 150,000 or so clones, 84% seen once. The sequences come from PBMCs, collected after 24 months of ibrutinib treatment. The rearrangement joins TRBV30 to TRBJ2-1, with 9 bases lining up with TRBD2. The clonotype was recovered from a human donor with chronic lymphocytic leukemia. CDR3 sequence: CAWSVLGGRVSNEQFF. The CDR3 DNA is TGTGCCTGGAGTGTACTCGGCGGGAGGGTTAGTAATGAGCAGTTCTTC.